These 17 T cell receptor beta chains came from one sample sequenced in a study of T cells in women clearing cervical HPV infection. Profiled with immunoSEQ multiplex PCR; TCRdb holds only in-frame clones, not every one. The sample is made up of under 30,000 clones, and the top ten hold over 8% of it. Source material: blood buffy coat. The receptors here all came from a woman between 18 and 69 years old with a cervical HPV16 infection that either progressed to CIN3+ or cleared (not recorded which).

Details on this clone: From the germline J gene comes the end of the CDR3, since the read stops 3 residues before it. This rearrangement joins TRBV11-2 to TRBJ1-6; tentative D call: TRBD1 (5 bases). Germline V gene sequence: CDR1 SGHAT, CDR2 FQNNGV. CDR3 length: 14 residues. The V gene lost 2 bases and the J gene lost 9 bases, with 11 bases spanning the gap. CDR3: CASSLNPRGSPLHF. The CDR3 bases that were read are TGTGCCAGCAGCTTAAACCCAAGGGGTTCACCC.

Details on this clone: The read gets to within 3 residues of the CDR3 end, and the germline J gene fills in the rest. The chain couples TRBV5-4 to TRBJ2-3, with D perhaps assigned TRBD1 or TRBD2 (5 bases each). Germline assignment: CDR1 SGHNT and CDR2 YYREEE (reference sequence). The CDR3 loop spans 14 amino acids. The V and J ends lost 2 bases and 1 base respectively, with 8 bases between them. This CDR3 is CASSFRGGTDTQYF. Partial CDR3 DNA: TGTGCCAGCAGCTTCAGAGGGGGCACAGATACG.

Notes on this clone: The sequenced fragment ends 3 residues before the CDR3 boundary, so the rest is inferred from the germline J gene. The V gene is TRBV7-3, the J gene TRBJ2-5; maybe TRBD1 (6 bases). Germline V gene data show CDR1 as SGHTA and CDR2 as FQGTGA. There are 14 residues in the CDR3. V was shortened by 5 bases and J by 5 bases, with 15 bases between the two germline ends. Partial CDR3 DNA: TGTGCCAGCAGCCGTCAGGGGAATGAGGAGACC. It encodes CASSRQGNEET. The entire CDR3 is CASSRQGNEETQYF.

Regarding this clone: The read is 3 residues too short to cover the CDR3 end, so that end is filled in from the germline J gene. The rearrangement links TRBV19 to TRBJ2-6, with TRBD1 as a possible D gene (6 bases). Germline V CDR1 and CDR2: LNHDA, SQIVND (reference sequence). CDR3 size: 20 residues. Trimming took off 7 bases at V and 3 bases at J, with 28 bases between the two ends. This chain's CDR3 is CASTHRGLRGGMDGANVLTF. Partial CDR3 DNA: TGTGCCAGTACCCATAGGGGTTTGCGAGGGGGAATGGATGGGGCCAACGTC.

The DNA read from the CDR3 is TGTGCCAGCAGTCCCGGGACAGGGTCTCAGCCC. Translating gives CASSPGTGSQP. The whole CDR3 reads CASSPGTGSQPQHF. The V call is TRBV12-3 or TRBV12-4, the J call TRBJ1-5; 9 nucleotides agree with TRBD1. The read comes to an end 3 residues before the CDR3 does, leaving the germline J gene to fill in the end. J gave up 6 bases and V 5 bases, and 5 bases lay outside the gene matches. The CDR3 extends over 14 amino acids.

The CDR3 bases that were read are TGTGCCATCAGTGATCTCAAGGACTACCCCCAGCACAATGAG. It translates to CAISDLKDYPQHNE. The CDR3 in its entirety is CAISDLKDYPQHNEQFF. The rearrangement uses TRBV10-3 and TRBJ2-1, with D perhaps matching TRBD2 (6 bases). The read is 3 residues too short to cover the CDR3 end, so that end is filled in from the germline J gene. Trimming took off 3 bases at V and 5 bases at J, with 20 bases between the two ends. CDR3 size: 17 residues. Per germline, CDR1 ENHRY and CDR2 SYGVKD.

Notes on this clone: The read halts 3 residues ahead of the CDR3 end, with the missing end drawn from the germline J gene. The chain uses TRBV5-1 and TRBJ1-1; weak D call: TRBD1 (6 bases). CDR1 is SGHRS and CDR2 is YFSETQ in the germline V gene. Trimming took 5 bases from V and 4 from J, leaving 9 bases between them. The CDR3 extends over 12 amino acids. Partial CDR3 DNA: TGCGCCAGCAGAACAGGGAGCACTGAA. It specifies CASRTGSTE. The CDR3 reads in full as CASRTGSTEAFF.

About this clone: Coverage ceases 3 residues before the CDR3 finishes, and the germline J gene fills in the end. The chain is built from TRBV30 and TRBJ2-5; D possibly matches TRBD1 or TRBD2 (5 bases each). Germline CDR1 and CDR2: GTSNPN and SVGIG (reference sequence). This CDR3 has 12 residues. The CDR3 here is CAWSRGEGTQYF. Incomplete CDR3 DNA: TGTGCCTGGAGTAGGGGAGAAGGAACC. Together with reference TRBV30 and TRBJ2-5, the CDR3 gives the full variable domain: SQTIHQWPATLVQPVGSPLSLECTVEGTSNPNLYWYRQAAGRGLQLLFYSVGIGQISSEVPQNLSASRPQDRQFILSSKKLLLSDSGFYLCAWSRGEGTQYFGPGTRLLVL.

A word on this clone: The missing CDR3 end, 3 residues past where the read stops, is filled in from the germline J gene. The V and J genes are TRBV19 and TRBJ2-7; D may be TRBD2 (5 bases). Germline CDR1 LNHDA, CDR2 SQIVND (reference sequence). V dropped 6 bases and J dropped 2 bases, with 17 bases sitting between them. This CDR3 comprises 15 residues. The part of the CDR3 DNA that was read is TGTGCCAGTAGCACCATAGAGGGTAGGACCTACGAG. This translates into CASSTIEGRTYE. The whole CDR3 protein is CASSTIEGRTYEQYF.

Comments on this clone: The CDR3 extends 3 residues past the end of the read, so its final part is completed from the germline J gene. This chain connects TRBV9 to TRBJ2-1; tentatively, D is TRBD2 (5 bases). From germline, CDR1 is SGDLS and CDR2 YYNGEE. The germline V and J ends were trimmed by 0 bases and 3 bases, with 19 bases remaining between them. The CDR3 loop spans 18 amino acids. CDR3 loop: CASSVGESVRGIYNEQFF. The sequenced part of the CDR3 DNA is TGTGCCAGCAGCGTAGGAGAGAGTGTCCGGGGAATCTACAATGAG.

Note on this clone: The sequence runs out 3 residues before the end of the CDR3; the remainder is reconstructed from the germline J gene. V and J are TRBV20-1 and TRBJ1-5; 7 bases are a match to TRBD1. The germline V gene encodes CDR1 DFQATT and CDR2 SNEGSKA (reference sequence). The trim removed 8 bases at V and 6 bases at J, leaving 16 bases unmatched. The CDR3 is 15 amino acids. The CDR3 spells CSPEGPGQKGQPQHF. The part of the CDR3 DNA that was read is TGCAGTCCGGAAGGACCGGGACAGAAGGGTCAGCCC.

CDR3 loop: CASSAGAGSNQPQHF. The covered CDR3 bases are TGTGCCAGCAGCGCTGGCGCGGGCAGCAATCAGCCC. The chain carries TRBV9 and TRBJ1-5; D gene unclear. The read gets to within 3 residues of the CDR3 end, and the germline J gene fills in the rest. The germline gives CDR1 SGDLS, CDR2 YYNGEE. This CDR3 spans 15 amino acids. The V gene lost 3 bases and the J gene lost 1 base, with 11 bases spanning the gap.

The CDR3: CSAASTGGYGYTF. Partial CDR3 DNA: TGCAGCGCCGCGTCCACGGGGGGCTATGGC. This rearrangement joins TRBV29-1 to TRBJ1-2, with D possibly matching TRBD1 (5 bases). Read sequence stops 3 residues before the CDR3 end, and the germline J gene provides the missing end. Trimming left V 7 bases short and J 4 bases short, with 16 bases between. The CDR3 runs 13 residues. Germline values: CDR1 SQVTM, CDR2 ANQGSEA.

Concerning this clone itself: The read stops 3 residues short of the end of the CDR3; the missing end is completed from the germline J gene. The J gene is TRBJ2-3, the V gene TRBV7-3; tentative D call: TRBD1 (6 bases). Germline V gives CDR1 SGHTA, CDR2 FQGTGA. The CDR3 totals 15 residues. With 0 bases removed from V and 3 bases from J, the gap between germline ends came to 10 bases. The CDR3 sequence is CASSLTGHATDTQYF. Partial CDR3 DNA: TGTGCCAGCAGCTTAACGGGACACGCGACAGATACG.

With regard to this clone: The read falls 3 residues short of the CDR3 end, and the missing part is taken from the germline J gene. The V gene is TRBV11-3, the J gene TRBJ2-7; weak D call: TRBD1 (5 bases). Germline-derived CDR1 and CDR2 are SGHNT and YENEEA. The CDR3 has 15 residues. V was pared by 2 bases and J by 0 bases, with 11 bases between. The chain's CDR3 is CASSLTQGGSYEQYF. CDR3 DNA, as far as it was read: TGTGCCAGCAGCTTAACCCAGGGTGGCTCCTACGAG.

CDR3 DNA, as far as it was read: TGTGCCAGCTCACCACCGTTTTTTAGCGGACTTGAA. Its protein is CASSPPFFSGLE. The full CDR3 sequence reads CASSPPFFSGLEAFF. The rearrangement uses TRBV18 and TRBJ1-1; D is ambiguous. The missing CDR3 end, 3 residues past where the read stops, is filled in from the germline J gene. CDR3 length: 15 amino acids. Germline V gene lookup returns CDR1 KGHSH and CDR2 LQKENI. Trimming removed 0 bases from V and 7 bases from J, with 15 bases in between.

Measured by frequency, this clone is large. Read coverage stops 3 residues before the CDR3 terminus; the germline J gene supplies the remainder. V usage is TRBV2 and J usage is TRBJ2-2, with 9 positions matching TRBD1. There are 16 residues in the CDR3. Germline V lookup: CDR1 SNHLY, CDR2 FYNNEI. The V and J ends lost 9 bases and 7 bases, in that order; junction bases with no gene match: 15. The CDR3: CASCDYMDRGDGELFF. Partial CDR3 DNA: TGTGCCAGTTGCGATTACATGGACAGGGGCGACGGGGAG.